The subject of this entry is one T cell receptor beta chain. Germline assignment: CDR1 SGHTA and CDR2 FQGNSA. Trimming removed 5 bases from V and 6 bases from J; junction bases left unmatched: 18. CDR3 length equals 17 residues. The data derive from a study of blood T cell repertoires in COVID-19. Whole-study context: The origin of the acute and convalescent COVID-19 samples was the United States, Italy and Spain.

The data were produced by immunoSEQ multiplex PCR, yet TCRdb's version contains in-frame clones alone and is incomplete. The sample consists of some 150,000 clones, just under 85% of them appearing once. This TCR came from a man aged 40-49 years who had recovered from COVID-19. The V and J genes are TRBV7-2 and TRBJ1-2; 7 bases line up with TRBD1. Sequenced sample: peripheral blood. The CDR3 DNA is TGTGCCAGCAGCGCACGCCGACAGGGATCGATAGGAGATGGCTACACCTTC. This gives the protein CASSARRQGSIGDGYTF.